The 12 T cell receptor beta chains below were found in one sample sequenced in a study of T cell responses to AZD1222 COVID-19 vaccine. This table comes from immunoSEQ multiplex PCR, and its TCRdb copy is limited to in-frame clones, with some not included. The table has some 97,000 clones, around nine tenths seen once; the top ten hold about 3%. Here the sequenced sample was peripheral blood, taken on day 0 of AZD1222 vaccination. Source of these receptors: an adult in good health.

The chain carries TRBV3-1 (or the pseudogene TRBV3-2) and TRBJ1-5; tentatively, D is TRBD1 (6 bases). Per the germline V gene, CDR1 is LGHDT and CDR2 is YNNKEL (reference sequence). This CDR3 contains 13 residues. Trimming took off 0 bases at V and 9 bases at J, with 9 bases between the two ends. The CDR3 loop reads CASSQDTGRPQHF. Here the CDR3 DNA reads TGTGCCAGCAGCCAAGATACAGGGAGGCCCCAGCATTTT.

This sequence joins TRBV4-2 and TRBJ2-1; maybe TRBD1 (6 bases). The CDR3 spans 15 residues. The V and J ends lost 0 bases and 7 bases respectively, with 13 bases between them. Germline values: CDR1 LGHNA, CDR2 YNFKEQ. The CDR3 reads CASSQDPGVENEQFF. Here the CDR3 DNA reads TGTGCCAGCAGCCAAGATCCAGGGGTTGAGAATGAGCAGTTCTTC.

This sequence joins TRBV7-9 and TRBJ2-1, with TRBD2 matching 9 bases. V lost 4 bases and J lost 3; bases outside the gene matches: 7. CDR1 and CDR2 from the germline V gene are SEHNR and FQNEAQ (reference sequence). The CDR3 length is 16 residues. The CDR3 nucleotides read TGTGCCAGCAGCTCCTACCGCGGGGGGGGCTACAATGAGCAGTTCTTC. Protein sequence: CASSSYRGGGYNEQFF.

This sequence joins TRBV14 and TRBJ2-3; D remains ambiguous. The V end was cut by 2 bases, the J end by 2 bases, with 20 bases between. Germline V lookup: CDR1 SGHDN, CDR2 FVKESK. The CDR3 loop spans 18 amino acids. The CDR3 sequence: CASSQRVPSVSYTDTQYF. DNA of the CDR3: TGTGCCAGCAGCCAAAGGGTTCCCAGCGTTTCTTACACAGATACGCAGTATTTT.

V is TRBV28 and J is TRBJ2-7; perhaps D is TRBD1 or TRBD2 (6 bases each). V was clipped by 7 bases and J by 2 bases, with 18 bases between them. The CDR3 has 15 residues. Germline CDR1 is MDHEN and CDR2 is SYDVKM. This chain's CDR3 is CASTPRGAIPYEQYF. The CDR3 DNA follows: TGTGCCAGCACGCCAAGGGGGGCTATTCCCTACGAGCAGTACTTC.

J is TRBJ2-1 and V is TRBV2; weak D call: TRBD2 (7 bases). Germline V gives CDR1 SNHLY, CDR2 FYNNEI. The ends were cut back, 6 bases at V and 5 bases at J, with 23 bases in the middle. This CDR3 has 17 residues. CDR3 bases: TGTGCCAGCAGAGACAGACTCCTCGGGGGGCAACACAATGAGCAGTTCTTC. This codes for CASRDRLLGGQHNEQFF.

This clone was picked up one time. The chain joins TRBV30 to TRBJ1-5, with D tentatively TRBD1 (5 bases). V was clipped by 1 base and J by 3 bases, with 10 bases between them. The length of the CDR3 is 14 residues. The germline CDR1 and CDR2 sequences are GTSNPN and SVGIG (reference sequence). The CDR3 here is CAWSGRTSNQPQHF. CDR3 DNA: TGTGCCTGGAGTGGCCGGACATCCAATCAGCCCCAGCATTTT.

The chain couples TRBV7-9 to TRBJ2-7; 11 positions match TRBD1. The CDR3 is made up of 15 amino acids. The V gene's germline CDR1 is SEHNR and CDR2 FQNEAQ (reference sequence). V lost 5 bases to trimming and J lost 4 bases; unmatched junction nucleotides: 7. The CDR3 DNA follows: TGTGCCAGCAGCCACCGGGACAGGGGGAGGTACGAGCAGTACTTC. This encodes CASSHRDRGRYEQYF.

The chain is built from TRBV6-2 or TRBV6-3 and TRBJ2-5; 8 nucleotides match TRBD2. CDR3 length equals 15 residues. Germline CDR1 MNHEY, CDR2 SVGEGT. Trimming removed 2 bases from V and 5 bases from J; junction bases left unmatched: 7. In DNA form, the CDR3 reads TGTGCCAGCAGTTACGAGCGGGGGCTCGGGGAGACCCAGTACTTC. Translation gives CASSYERGLGETQYF.

This clone was seen just once. The CDR3 nucleotides are TGCGCCAGCAGCATGGGGCTAGGCGCCTATAATTCACCCCTCCACTTT. It encodes CASSMGLGAYNSPLHF. V usage is TRBV5-1 and J usage is TRBJ1-6, with TRBD1 as a possible D gene (5 bases). Trimming took 4 bases from V and 2 from J, leaving 13 bases between them. Germline V gene data show CDR1 as SGHRS and CDR2 as YFSETQ. CDR3 length equals 16 residues.

The count of this clone is one. The rearrangement links TRBV4-1 to TRBJ1-2; 7 bases are shared with TRBD1. This CDR3 comprises 15 residues. V was pared by 1 base and J by 6 bases, with 8 bases of the junction left unmatched. The germline V gene encodes CDR1 MGHRA and CDR2 YSYEKL. CDR3 sequence: CASSQVGQGGHGYTF. As DNA, the CDR3 is TGCGCCAGCAGCCAAGTCGGGCAGGGGGGTCATGGCTACACCTTC.

This chain joins TRBV4-2 and TRBJ1-1; D is unclear. Trimming removed 1 base from V and 0 bases from J, with 15 bases in between. The CDR3 has 17 amino acids. Germline loops: CDR1 LGHNA, CDR2 YNFKEQ. As DNA, the CDR3 is TGTGCCAGCAGCCAAGGAGGAGTCGGGGAAATGAACACTGAAGCTTTCTTT. Its protein product is CASSQGGVGEMNTEAFF.